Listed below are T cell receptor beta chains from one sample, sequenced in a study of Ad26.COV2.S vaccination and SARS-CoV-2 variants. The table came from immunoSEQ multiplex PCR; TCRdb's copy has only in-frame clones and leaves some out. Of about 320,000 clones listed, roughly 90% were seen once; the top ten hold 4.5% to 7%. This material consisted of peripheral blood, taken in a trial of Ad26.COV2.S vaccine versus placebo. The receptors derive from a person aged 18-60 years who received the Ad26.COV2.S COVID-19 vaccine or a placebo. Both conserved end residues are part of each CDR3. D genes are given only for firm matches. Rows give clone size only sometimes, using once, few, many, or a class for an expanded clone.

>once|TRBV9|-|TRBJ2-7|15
CASSVEGTISYEQYF
TGTGCCAGCAGCGTAGAGGGCACAATCTCCTACGAGCAGTACTTC
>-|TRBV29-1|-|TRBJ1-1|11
CSAGVATEAFF
TGCAGCGCCGGTGTGGCCACTGAAGCTTTCTTT
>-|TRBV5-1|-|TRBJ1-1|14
CASRAGTANTEAFF
TGCGCCAGCAGGGCCGGGACGGCGAACACTGAAGCTTTCTTT
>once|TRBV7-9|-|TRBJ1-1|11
CASSSGGPAFF
TGTGCCAGCAGCTCCGGCGGTCCGGCTTTCTTT
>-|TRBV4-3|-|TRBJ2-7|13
CASSQEGGSRLYF
TGCGCCAGCAGCCAAGAGGGGGGCTCTAGGCTGTACTTC
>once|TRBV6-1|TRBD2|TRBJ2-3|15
CASSFLSGATDTQYF
TGTGCCAGCAGTTTTCTCAGCGGGGCCACAGATACGCAGTATTTT
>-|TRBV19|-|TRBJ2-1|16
CASSIGHYSSYNEQFF
TGTGCCAGTAGTATAGGGCACTACAGCTCCTACAATGAGCAGTTCTTC
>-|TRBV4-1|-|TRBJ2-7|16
CASSQLVMEYSYEQYF
TGCGCCAGCAGCCAGTTAGTTATGGAGTACTCCTACGAGCAGTACTTC
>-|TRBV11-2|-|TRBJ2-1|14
CASSLVPIPNEQFF
TGTGCCAGCAGCTTAGTTCCTATTCCGAATGAGCAGTTCTTC
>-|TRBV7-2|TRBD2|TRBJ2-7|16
CASSLATGLDSYEQYF
TGTGCCAGCAGCTTAGCAACGGGACTAGACTCCTACGAGCAGTACTTC
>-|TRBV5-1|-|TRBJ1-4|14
CASSLGQINEKLFF
TGCGCCAGCAGCTTGGGACAGATTAATGAAAAACTGTTTTTT
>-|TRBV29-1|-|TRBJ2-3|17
CSVSPPANRARTDTQYF
TGCAGCGTTTCCCCCCCGGCTAACAGGGCCCGCACAGATACGCAGTATTTT
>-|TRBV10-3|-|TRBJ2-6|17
CAISARSHVSGANVLTF
TGTGCCATCAGTGCCCGAAGCCATGTCTCTGGGGCCAACGTCCTGACTTTC
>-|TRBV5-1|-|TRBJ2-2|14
CASSPGWGSGELFF
TGCGCCAGCAGCCCTGGTTGGGGGTCCGGGGAGCTGTTTTTT
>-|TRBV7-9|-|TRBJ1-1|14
CASSLGGGNTEAFF
TGTGCCAGCAGCTTAGGGGGTGGGAACACTGAAGCTTTCTTT
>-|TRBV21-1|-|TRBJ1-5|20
CASSKPPLTGTMNSNQPQHF
TGTGCCAGCAGCAAACCCCCCCTGACAGGGACGATGAATAGCAATCAGCCCCAGCATTTT
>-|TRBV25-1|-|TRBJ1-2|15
CASTTQRGGDRCYTF
TGTGCCAGCACCACCCAACGGGGCGGGGACCGGTGCTACACCTTC